Listed below are T cell receptor beta chains from one sample, sequenced in a study of control samples from healthy donors and cancer patients. Repertoires were generated with immunoSEQ multiplex PCR, while TCRdb's copy carries only in-frame clones and drops some. The data contain tens of thousands of clones, 70% to 90% of them singletons. The sample taken for sequencing was blood. Every receptor here comes from a woman between 45 and 60 years old in good health. The CDR3 runs from the conserved cysteine through the conserved F or W. A D gene is named only where the DNA matches it firmly. Not every row has a clone size; where given, it reads once, few, many or a size class.

size,J,V,D,CDR3,DNA
-,TRBJ2-7,TRBV18,-,CASSPGSGASGEQYF,TGTGCCAGCTCACCGGGTTCAGGGGCTTCTGGTGAGCAGTACTTC
-,TRBJ2-2,TRBV2,-,CASLENLTGELFF,TGTGCCAGCCTAGAAAACTTAACCGGGGAGCTGTTTTTT
-,TRBJ2-3,TRBV7-9,TRBD2,CASSHSTSGLTDTQYF,TGTGCCAGCAGCCATAGTACTAGCGGGCTAACAGATACGCAGTATTTT
-,TRBJ1-5,TRBV9,TRBD1,CASSLTGTDNQPQHF,TGTGCCAGCAGCTTGACCGGGACAGACAATCAGCCCCAGCATTTT
-,TRBJ2-1,TRBV5-6,TRBD2,CASSPLTLAGSSNEQFF,TGTGCCAGCAGCCCGCTCACCCTAGCGGGGAGCTCCAATGAGCAGTTCTTC
-,TRBJ2-1,TRBV9,TRBD2,CASSVGGGSDEQFF,TGTGCCAGCAGCGTAGGGGGAGGGAGCGATGAGCAGTTCTTC
-,TRBJ1-1,TRBV5-1,-,CASSLELARDTEAFF,TGCGCCAGCAGCTTGGAGTTGGCGAGGGACACTGAAGCTTTCTTT
-,TRBJ1-1,TRBV5-1,-,CASSGPPGDTEAFF,TGCGCCAGCAGCGGACCGCCCGGGGACACTGAAGCTTTCTTT
-,TRBJ1-2,TRBV6-5,TRBD1,CASSFNDRAAGYTF,TGTGCCAGCAGTTTCAATGACAGGGCGGCGGGCTACACCTTC
-,TRBJ2-5,TRBV18,-,CASSPQLGQETQYF,TGTGCCAGCTCGCCACAGTTGGGCCAGGAGACCCAGTACTTC
-,TRBJ2-7,TRBV7-9,TRBD1,CASGRDRVPYEQYF,TGTGCCAGCGGCCGGGACAGGGTACCCTACGAGCAGTACTTC
-,TRBJ2-6,TRBV19,-,CASKDRSGANVLTF,TGTGCCTCTAAGGACCGGTCTGGGGCCAACGTCCTGACTTTC
-,TRBJ2-3,TRBV9,-,CASSVAAYTSTDTQYF,TGTGCCAGCAGCGTAGCGGCTTATACTAGCACAGATACGCAGTATTTT
-,TRBJ1-1,TRBV18,-,CASSPMGGSNTEAFF,TGTGCCAGCTCACCAATGGGTGGGTCGAACACTGAAGCTTTCTTT
once,TRBJ2-1,TRBV6-5,TRBD2,CASRGLASIEQFF,TGTGCCAGCAGAGGACTAGCCTCTATTGAGCAGTTCTTC
-,TRBJ2-2,TRBV11-2,-,CASSLSGTGELFF,TGTGCCAGCAGCTTATCAGGCACCGGGGAGCTGTTTTTT
-,TRBJ2-3,TRBV9,-,CASSDRLADTQYF,TGTGCCAGCAGCGACCGACTAGCAGATACGCAGTATTTT
-,TRBJ1-2,TRBV7-9,-,CASSLVSGKGYTF,TGTGCCAGCAGCTTAGTTTCAGGGAAGGGCTACACCTTC
-,TRBJ2-3,TRBV3-1/TRBV3-2,TRBD2,CASSLGLAGLGDTQYF,TGTGCCAGCAGCCTTGGACTAGCGGGGTTGGGAGATACGCAGTATTTT
-,TRBJ1-1,TRBV5-6,TRBD1,CASSSTGGTEAFF,TGTGCCAGCAGCAGTACAGGGGGGACTGAAGCTTTCTTT
-,TRBJ2-3,TRBV7-9,-,CASSLLSSTQYF,TGTGCCAGCAGCTTACTAAGTTCAACGCAGTATTTT
few,TRBJ1-1,TRBV7-8,-,CASEGNTEAFF,TGTGCCAGCGAGGGTAACACTGAAGCTTTCTTT
-,TRBJ1-2,TRBV29-1,TRBD1,CSVDRGNGYTF,TGCAGCGTTGACAGGGGGAATGGCTACACCTTC
-,TRBJ2-1,TRBV5-1,-,CASSLPSDEQFF,TGCGCCAGCAGCCTCCCATCCGATGAGCAGTTCTTC
-,TRBJ1-2,TRBV5-6,-,CASSFSNNPGGYTF,TGTGCCAGCAGCTTCTCGAACAACCCAGGGGGCTACACCTTC
-,TRBJ1-1,TRBV18,-,CASSDQENTEAFF,TGTGCCAGCTCAGACCAGGAGAACACTGAAGCTTTCTTT
few,TRBJ2-1,TRBV2,-,CASSERGTKGNNEQFF,TGTGCCAGCAGTGAACGGGGGACAAAAGGCAACAATGAGCAGTTCTTC
-,TRBJ1-1,TRBV9,-,CASSPTWTAMNTEAFF,TGTGCCAGCAGCCCTACCTGGACAGCTATGAACACTGAAGCTTTCTTT
-,TRBJ2-2,TRBV6-6,-,CASLEDSFTGELFF,TGTGCCAGCTTAGAGGACAGTTTCACCGGGGAGCTGTTTTTT
-,TRBJ1-2,TRBV6-5,-,CASKSLQGGFGYTF,TGTGCCAGCAAATCATTACAGGGAGGGTTCGGCTACACCTTC
once,TRBJ2-2,TRBV19,-,CASTLGGGYTGELFF,TGTGCCAGTACCCTAGGGGGGGGCTACACCGGGGAGCTGTTTTTT
-,TRBJ1-1,TRBV11-3,-,CASSLGVGKAFF,TGTGCCAGCAGCTTGGGGGTGGGAAAGGCTTTCTTT
-,TRBJ2-1,TRBV9,TRBD1,CASSIQGIDEQFF,TGTGCCAGCAGTATACAGGGGATCGATGAGCAGTTCTTC
-,TRBJ2-4,TRBV16,-,CASSQSSGEVYF,TGTGCCAGCAGCCAATCATCCGGGGAGGTGTACTTC
-,TRBJ1-2,TRBV3-1/TRBV3-2,-,CASSQGEGRVYGYTF,TGTGCCAGCAGCCAAGGAGAGGGAAGGGTCTATGGCTACACCTTC
-,TRBJ1-1,TRBV12-3/TRBV12-4,-,CASRRGEYTEAFF,TGTGCCAGCAGGAGGGGCGAATACACTGAAGCTTTCTTT